The 27 T cell receptor beta chains given below trace back to one sample, sequenced in a study of CXCR3-negative and CXCR3-positive naive CD8 T cells. TRB cDNA was prepared as libraries by UMI-labeled 5' RACE. TCRdb reprocessed the 5' RACE reads; each CDR3 protein has one entry and no DNA is given. Listed are more than 50,000 distinct CDR3 sequences; 1.5% falls within the top ten. Sequencing was performed on naive CXCR3- CD8+ T cells from blood. Stated subset: CD45RO-CCR7+CD27+CD95- naive CD8+ T cells lacking CXCR3 (TNR3-). The origin of the receptors is a human donor in good health. Some clones in this sample may be carry-over from other donors' samples.

According to its frequency, this clonotype is medium-sized. The CDR3 region is CASSLGSTLNEQYF. The rearrangement uses TRBV5-1 and TRBJ2-7. Looked up from germline, CDR1 is SGHRS and CDR2 is YFSETQ. The CDR3 length is 14 residues.

The chain uses TRBV5-1 and TRBJ2-3; lacking DNA, the TRBD2 call made by TCRdb goes unchecked. Germline-derived CDR1 and CDR2 are SGHRS and YFSETQ. This CDR3 has 14 amino acids. The CDR3 here is CASSPWETADTQYF.

This chain uses TRBV6-2 or TRBV6-3 with TRBJ2-4; TCRdb selects TRBD2, and the lack of DNA leaves this call unchecked. The CDR3 runs to 11 residues. Germline V lookup: CDR1 MNHEY, CDR2 SVGEGT. The CDR3 sequence is CASSRGGAWSF.

The chain recombines TRBV11-1 with TRBJ2-5; without DNA, the TCRdb call of TRBD1 cannot be checked. The germline V gene has CDR1 SGHAT and CDR2 FQDESV (reference sequence). CDR3 size: 17 residues. CDR3 amino acids: CASSYLLRQGTKETQYF.

This clonotype is classed as medium-sized (0.01 to 0.1%) by frequency. V gene TRBV4-3 combines with J gene TRBJ2-7; the TRBD2 assignment by TCRdb is unverifiable without DNA. The CDR3 has 15 amino acids. The germline gives CDR1 LGHNA, CDR2 YSLEER. CDR3: CASSRTSGPSYEQYF.

This chain connects TRBV29-1 to TRBJ2-3. The germline gives CDR1 SQVTM, CDR2 ANQGSEA. The CDR3 contains 12 residues. The CDR3 is CSEGTSADTQYF.

The chain recombines TRBV7-2 with TRBJ2-3; TCRdb selects TRBD1, and the lack of DNA leaves this call unchecked. This CDR3 has 17 residues. Germline CDR1 reads SGHTA; CDR2 reads FQGNSA. The CDR3 spells CASSPQERWEFTDTQYF.

The CDR3 is CASSDRGADTQYF. This rearrangement joins TRBV13 to TRBJ2-3; the D gene TCRdb calls, TRBD1, cannot be checked with no DNA. Germline-derived CDR1 and CDR2 are PRHDT and FYEKMQ (reference sequence). The CDR3 is made up of 13 amino acids.

This chain connects TRBV15 to TRBJ1-1. Germline V lookup: CDR1 LNHNV, CDR2 YYDKDF (reference sequence). The CDR3 covers 14 residues. The CDR3 sequence is CATSETGLNTEAFF.

This clonotype is labeled medium-sized based on frequency. The chain recombines TRBV7-9 with TRBJ2-3. The CDR3 is made up of 13 amino acids. CDR1 and CDR2 from the germline V gene are SEHNR and FQNEAQ (reference sequence). This CDR3 is CASSLEAADTQYF. The entire variable domain, with the rest obtained from reference TRBV7-9 and TRBJ2-3, is as follows: DTGVSQNPRHKITKRGQNVTFRCDPISEHNRLYWYRQTLGQGPEFLTYFQNEAQLEKSRLLSDRFSAERPKGSFSTLEIQRTEQGDSAMYLCASSLEAADTQYFGPGTRLTVL.

V usage is TRBV7-9 and J usage is TRBJ1-2. CDR1 is SEHNR, CDR2 FQNEAQ, per germline (reference sequence). CDR3 length: 12 residues. The chain's CDR3 is CASSFGDGGYTF.

This rearrangement joins TRBV29-1 to TRBJ2-7; TCRdb proposes TRBD2, but this gene call is untestable without DNA. This CDR3 spans 12 amino acids. Germline-derived CDR1 and CDR2 are SQVTM and ANQGSEA. CDR3: CSVEDGSAEQYF.

The rearrangement joins TRBV6-6 to TRBJ1-4; there is no DNA to check the TCRdb D call of TRBD1. There are 16 residues in the CDR3. Germline CDR1 and CDR2: MNHNY and SVGAGI (reference sequence). The CDR3 is CASSFRYRETEEKLFF.

This chain uses TRBV3-1 with TRBJ2-7; without DNA, the TCRdb call of TRBD1 cannot be checked. The CDR3 runs 17 residues. Germline lookup yields CDR1 LGHDT and CDR2 YNNKEL (reference sequence). This CDR3 is CASSQDRFQGLQGEQYF.

The chain carries TRBV10-3 and TRBJ2-7; the D call from TCRdb, TRBD2, cannot be confirmed without DNA. Germline loops: CDR1 ENHRY, CDR2 SYGVKD. CDR3 length: 11 residues. The CDR3 protein is CASGGSYEQYF.

The V call is TRBV29-1, the J call TRBJ2-1; TCRdb outputs TRBD2, but without DNA this stays unchecked. Germline V gene data show CDR1 as SQVTM and CDR2 as ANQGSEA. The CDR3 runs 15 residues. The CDR3 reads CSVEGTGTSYNEQFF.

This chain joins TRBV29-1 and TRBJ1-1; TCRdb's D gene call, TRBD1, goes unchecked for lack of DNA. In germline, CDR1 is SQVTM, CDR2 ANQGSEA. The CDR3 runs 12 residues. CDR3 protein: CSVGQGGREAFF. The full variable domain, with the rest looked up from reference TRBV29-1 and TRBJ1-1, is SAVISQKPSRDICQRGTSLTIQCQVDSQVTMMFWYRQQPGQSLTLIATANQGSEATYESGFVIDKFPISRPNLTFSTLTVSNMSPEDSSIYLCSVGQGGREAFFGQGTRLTVV.

V and J are TRBV5-1 and TRBJ2-7; TCRdb designates TRBD2, a call that cannot be tested without DNA. This CDR3 is built from 15 residues. CDR1 is SGHRS and CDR2 is YFSETQ in the germline V gene. The CDR3 region is CASSLYAGSAAEQYF.

CDR3 region: CSVSTGGRTEAFF. The chain links TRBV29-1 to TRBJ1-1; TCRdb picks TRBD1, but there is no DNA to check that call. This CDR3 region has 13 residues. The germline CDR1 and CDR2 sequences are SQVTM and ANQGSEA.

The chain has TRBV6-2 or TRBV6-3 and TRBJ2-5; checking the TCRdb D call of TRBD2 is not possible without DNA. Germline V gene lookup returns CDR1 MNHEY and CDR2 SVGEGT. CDR3 length equals 14 residues. Here the CDR3 reads CASTAGTSHETQYF.

The J gene is TRBJ2-7, the V gene TRBV28; TCRdb reports TRBD1, a call that lacks DNA to check it against. The CDR3 runs 14 residues. Germline-derived CDR1 and CDR2 are MDHEN and SYDVKM. The CDR3 is CASSSLSGDYEQYF.

The gene calls are TRBV12-3 or TRBV12-4 and TRBJ1-5; with no DNA, the TCRdb D assignment of TRBD1 cannot be verified. The CDR3 sequence is 14 residues long. Here the CDR3 reads CASSYDRGNQPQHF.

The V gene is TRBV20-1, the J gene TRBJ2-7. Germline V gene data show CDR1 as DFQATT and CDR2 as SNEGSKA (reference sequence). This CDR3 is built from 13 residues. The CDR3 loop reads CSARRQFSYEQYF.

The chain couples TRBV27 to TRBJ1-1. The length of the CDR3 is 14 residues. From germline, CDR1 is MNHEY and CDR2 SMNVEV (reference sequence). CDR3 in amino acids: CASSLLGGNTEAFF.

V and J are TRBV25-1 and TRBJ2-5; without DNA, the TCRdb call of TRBD2 cannot be checked. This CDR3 has 19 amino acids. From germline, CDR1 is MGHDK and CDR2 SYGVNS. This CDR3 reads CASSVDRDYVAGEPQDQYF.

The chain joins TRBV14 to TRBJ2-1. The CDR3 has 13 amino acids. Germline V gives CDR1 SGHDN, CDR2 FVKESK. The CDR3 reads CASSQATYNEQFF.

The chain couples TRBV5-1 to TRBJ2-2. Germline V gives CDR1 SGHRS, CDR2 YFSETQ. The CDR3 loop spans 15 amino acids. The CDR3 region is CASSLPGFGTGELFF.